These T cell receptor beta chains were read from a single sample in a study of blood T cell repertoires in COVID-19. Sequenced by immunoSEQ multiplex PCR; TCRdb stores in-frame clones only, minus some. The sample yields more than 250,000 clones, over 70% seen once. The sequenced sample consisted of peripheral blood. The receptors were gathered from a human donor in a cohort sampled during active COVID-19. Both conserved end residues are part of each CDR3. The D gene is left open where the match is weak. Clone size appears in some rows only: once, few, many, or a class for an expanded clone.

CDR3 DNA | CDR3 protein | CDR3 length | clone size | V gene | D gene | J gene
TGTGCCAGCAGCCAAGTTCTGACTAGCGGGGGGGTAAATAGGCAGTATTTT | CASSQVLTSGGVNRQYF | 17 | - | TRBV3-1/TRBV3-2 | TRBD2 | TRBJ2-3
TGTGCCAGCAAGGGGACTAGCGGCTCCTACGAGCAGTACTTC | CASKGTSGSYEQYF | 14 | - | TRBV3-1/TRBV3-2 | TRBD2 | TRBJ2-7
TGTGCCAGCAGCTTAGGCGGGAAAACCTACGAGCAGTACTTC | CASSLGGKTYEQYF | 14 | once | TRBV11-2 | - | TRBJ2-7
TGTGCCAGCAGTTCAGGACAGGGGTTGAACACCGGGGAGCTGTTTTTT | CASSSGQGLNTGELFF | 16 | once | TRBV6-6 | TRBD1 | TRBJ2-2
TGCGCCAGCAGCCTACTGACAGGGAACACTGAAGCTTTCTTT | CASSLLTGNTEAFF | 14 | - | TRBV5-1 | - | TRBJ1-1
TGTGCCAGCTTCAAGGGGAGGCGCACAGATACGCAGTATTTT | CASFKGRRTDTQYF | 14 | - | TRBV3-1/TRBV3-2 | - | TRBJ2-3
TGTGCCACCAGCAGAGAATCTATTCCGACTAATGAAAAACTGTTTTTT | CATSRESIPTNEKLFF | 16 | - | TRBV15 | - | TRBJ1-4
TGTGCCACCAGTGATTTACAGAACACTGAAGCTTTCTTT | CATSDLQNTEAFF | 13 | - | TRBV24-1 | - | TRBJ1-1
TGTGCCAGCAGCTCGACAGGGAGCACAGATACGCAGTATTTT | CASSSTGSTDTQYF | 14 | once | TRBV5-4 | TRBD1 | TRBJ2-3
TGTGCCACCAGTGCCGGGGTAGCGGGCCTAAGCTCCGCCACCTCCTACGAGCAGTACTTC | CATSAGVAGLSSATSYEQYF | 20 | - | TRBV24-1 | TRBD2 | TRBJ2-7
TGTGCCAGCAGTCCCGGGGGGGGCCATACAGATACGCAGTATTTT | CASSPGGGHTDTQYF | 15 | - | TRBV6-5 | TRBD2 | TRBJ2-3
TGCGCCAGCAGCCAAGAGGGGGGGGTGAACACTGAAGCTTTCTTT | CASSQEGGVNTEAFF | 15 | - | TRBV4-3 | - | TRBJ1-1
TGCAGCGCGGGGGACTCCTCCACCGGGGAGCTGTTTTTT | CSAGDSSTGELFF | 13 | - | TRBV29-1 | - | TRBJ2-2
TGTGCCATCAGTGGTGGAGACAGGGACACTTACGAGCAGTACTTC | CAISGGDRDTYEQYF | 15 | - | TRBV10-3 | TRBD1 | TRBJ2-7
TGTGCCAGCAGCCAAGATCGTGTCCCCGTGGATACGCAGTATTTT | CASSQDRVPVDTQYF | 15 | - | TRBV3-1/TRBV3-2 | - | TRBJ2-3
TGTGCCAGCAGTTCACACGACAGGGACGAGCAGTACTTC | CASSSHDRDEQYF | 13 | - | TRBV27 | TRBD1 | TRBJ2-7
TGTGCCAGCAGCTTGCTCGGGTGGGAGCAGTACTTC | CASSLLGWEQYF | 12 | - | TRBV5-5 | - | TRBJ2-7
TGCGCCAGCAGTGATCCGGGTTGGGTCGGCTACACCTTC | CASSDPGWVGYTF | 13 | - | TRBV10-2 | - | TRBJ1-2
TGTGCCACCAGCTTGCCGGGAAGCCTGAATGAAAAACTGTTTTTT | CATSLPGSLNEKLFF | 15 | - | TRBV15 | - | TRBJ1-4
TGCAGCGTTGACAGGGGGCCGGGCATTCAGTACTTC | CSVDRGPGIQYF | 12 | - | TRBV29-1 | TRBD1 | TRBJ2-4
TGTGCCAGCAGTGAAATGTGGACTCCCGGGTACAATGAGCAGTTCTTC | CASSEMWTPGYNEQFF | 16 | - | TRBV6-1 | - | TRBJ2-1
TGCGCCAGCAGCCAAGAATGGGCCTTGGGCTACACCTTC | CASSQEWALGYTF | 13 | - | TRBV4-1 | - | TRBJ1-2